A selection of T cell receptor beta chains follows, all from one sample in a study of shared clonotypes between healthy human individuals. TCRdb's copy holds only in-frame clones and misses some; the assay was immunoSEQ multiplex PCR. This table has about 120,000 clones, under 70% appearing once. The specimen was memory CD8+ T cells sorted from blood. These receptors were taken from a woman aged 30 to 39 in good health. Both conserved end residues are part of each CDR3. A D gene is named only where the DNA matches it firmly. A clone size is listed for some rows: how often the clone was seen (once, few, many), or a class if it is expanded.

J gene | V gene | D gene | clone size | CDR3 protein | CDR3 DNA
TRBJ2-2 | TRBV29-1 | TRBD1 | . | CSVRQGLAGELFF | TGCAGCGTCCGACAGGGGCTGGCCGGGGAGCTGTTTTTT
TRBJ2-7 | TRBV25-1 | TRBD2 | . | CASSEGGVVEQYF | TGTGCCAGCAGTGAGGGAGGGGTAGTGGAGCAGTACTTC
TRBJ2-1 | TRBV27 | . | few | CASSPIWGTYNEQFF | TGTGCCAGCAGTCCAATATGGGGAACCTACAATGAGCAGTTCTTC
TRBJ1-2 | TRBV2 | . | . | CASSEGIANYGYTF | TGTGCCAGCAGTGAAGGGATAGCTAACTATGGCTACACCTTC
TRBJ2-3 | TRBV5-4 | . | once | CASQGFSTDTQYF | TGTGCCAGCCAGGGTTTTAGCACAGATACGCAGTATTTT
TRBJ2-5 | TRBV7-2 | TRBD2 | . | CASSSGGLAGVETQYF | TGTGCCAGCAGCTCAGGGGGACTAGCGGGAGTCGAGACCCAGTACTTC
TRBJ2-2 | TRBV2 | . | few | CASRRGTGELFF | TGTGCCAGCCGGAGGGGTACCGGGGAGCTGTTTTTT
TRBJ2-7 | TRBV7-8 | . | . | CASSLGGTYEQYF | TGTGCCAGCAGCTTAGGGGGAACCTACGAGCAGTACTTC
TRBJ2-1 | TRBV7-3 | TRBD2 | few | CASSSLAGGNEQFF | TGTGCCAGCAGCTCCCTAGCGGGAGGAAATGAGCAGTTCTTC
TRBJ2-5 | TRBV4-1 | . | . | CASSQNTGEGEQYF | TGCGCCAGCAGCCAAAATACAGGGGAGGGTGAGCAGTACTTC
TRBJ2-1 | TRBV13 | . | . | CASSLGPGEQFF | TGTGCCAGCAGCTTAGGGCCGGGGGAGCAGTTCTTC
TRBJ2-1 | TRBV5-1 | TRBD2 | . | CASSETSGYYNEQFF | TGCGCCAGCAGCGAGACTAGCGGGTACTACAATGAGCAGTTCTTC
TRBJ1-5 | TRBV4-1 | . | . | CASSQAGSNQPQHF | TGCGCCAGCAGCCAAGCAGGAAGCAATCAGCCCCAGCATTTT
TRBJ1-3 | TRBV7-9 | . | many | CASSLGWGDSGNTIYF | TGTGCCAGCAGCTTAGGATGGGGGGACTCTGGAAACACCATATATTTT
TRBJ1-1 | TRBV5-1 | . | many | CASSLELATEAFF | TGCGCCAGCAGCTTAGAACTTGCGACTGAAGCTTTCTTT
TRBJ2-2 | TRBV5-4 | TRBD2 | . | CASSIGLAGNTGELFF | TGTGCCAGCAGCATCGGACTAGCGGGAAATACCGGGGAGCTGTTTTTT
TRBJ1-1 | TRBV7-2 | . | . | CASRIDQRFEAFF | TGTGCCAGCAGGATAGACCAGAGATTCGAAGCTTTCTTT
TRBJ2-5 | TRBV7-7 | TRBD1 | . | CASSSPQGQGAKTQYF | TGTGCCAGCAGCTCCCCCCAAGGACAGGGGGCAAAGACCCAGTACTTC
TRBJ1-2 | TRBV7-9 | . | few | CASSLSGQPFYGYTF | TGTGCCAGCAGCTTATCTGGACAGCCATTCTATGGCTACACCTTC
TRBJ2-7 | TRBV6-5 | . | . | CASSYSERPTYEQYF | TGTGCCAGCAGTTACTCGGAGCGACCAACCTACGAGCAGTACTTC
TRBJ2-7 | TRBV6-1 | TRBD2 | few | CASRPPGGGVYEQYF | TGTGCCAGCAGACCCCCCGGGGGGGGTGTCTACGAGCAGTACTTC
TRBJ2-5 | TRBV7-2 | TRBD2 | many | CASSAGTSGQETQYF | TGTGCCAGCAGCGCCGGGACTAGCGGACAAGAGACCCAGTACTTC
TRBJ1-2 | TRBV7-3 | . | . | CASSPARDYGYTF | TGTGCCAGCAGCCCCGCAAGAGACTATGGCTACACCTTC
TRBJ2-1 | TRBV25-1 | TRBD1 | . | CASSTDREPHYNEQFF | TGTGCCAGCAGTACGGACAGGGAACCGCATTACAATGAGCAGTTCTTC
TRBJ2-1 | TRBV11-2 | TRBD2 | many | CASSSSPAGGYNEQFF | TGTGCCAGCAGCTCCTCCCCAGCGGGAGGCTACAATGAGCAGTTCTTC
TRBJ1-2 | TRBV27 | TRBD1 | . | CASSRGDRVIGEGYTF | TGTGCCAGCAGTCGTGGGGACAGGGTAATCGGCGAAGGCTACACCTTC
TRBJ2-7 | TRBV11-2 | . | . | CASSSTRGEQYF | TGTGCCAGCAGCTCGACACGGGGCGAGCAGTACTTC
TRBJ2-7 | TRBV27 | TRBD2 | . | CASSRHLGLAGDEQYF | TGTGCCAGCAGCCGTCACTTAGGACTAGCGGGCGACGAGCAGTACTTC
TRBJ2-7 | TRBV10-2 | . | . | CASLDRSSYEQYF | TGCGCCAGCTTAGACAGGAGCTCCTACGAGCAGTACTTC
TRBJ2-5 | TRBV27 | TRBD1 | . | CASSLLTGSGAQETQYF | TGTGCCAGCAGTTTATTGACAGGGAGTGGGGCTCAAGAGACCCAGTACTTC
TRBJ2-5 | TRBV5-4 | . | . | CASSPSAGRETQYF | TGTGCCAGCAGCCCCTCGGCGGGCAGGGAGACCCAGTACTTC
TRBJ2-7 | TRBV25-1 | . | . | CASSESPGYYEQYF | TGTGCCAGCAGTGAATCCCCAGGGTACTACGAGCAGTACTTC
TRBJ1-4 | TRBV6-5 | . | few | CASSYTVSNEKLFF | TGTGCCAGCAGTTACACGGTATCGAATGAAAAACTGTTTTTT
TRBJ2-5 | TRBV29-1 | TRBD1 | . | CSVRVSGGTGTSYETQYF | TGCAGCGTTAGGGTTTCGGGTGGGACAGGGACATCCTACGAGACCCAGTACTTC
TRBJ1-3 | TRBV5-1 | . | . | CASSLAPGTGNTIYF | TGCGCCAGCAGCTTGGCCCCAGGAACTGGAAACACCATATATTTT
TRBJ2-5 | TRBV29-1 | TRBD1 | . | CSVARDRVWRRETQYF | TGCAGCGTTGCCCGGGACAGGGTTTGGCGGAGAGAGACCCAGTACTTC
TRBJ2-2 | TRBV12-5 | TRBD2 | . | CASGLFPGGQGTGELFF | TGTGCTAGTGGTTTATTCCCGGGGGGGCAAGGCACCGGGGAGCTGTTTTTT
TRBJ2-7 | TRBV7-8 | . | many | CASSFFGGLGYEQYF | TGTGCCAGCAGCTTTTTCGGGGGGCTGGGATACGAGCAGTACTTC
TRBJ1-1 | TRBV2 | . | . | CASSKDTEAFF | TGTGCCAGCAGTAAGGACACTGAAGCTTTCTTT
TRBJ2-1 | TRBV6-1 | . | . | CASSDGTLVGRSAYNEQFF | TGTGCCAGCAGTGACGGGACCCTAGTTGGGAGAAGTGCCTACAATGAGCAGTTCTTC
TRBJ2-7 | TRBV28 | . | few | CASSFSPSGLGPGEQYF | TGTGCCAGCAGTTTCTCCCCCTCGGGGCTGGGGCCGGGGGAGCAGTACTTC
TRBJ2-5 | TRBV11-2 | . | . | CASSLGVEETQYF | TGTGCCAGCAGCTTAGGGGTGGAAGAGACCCAGTACTTC
TRBJ2-1 | TRBV7-6 | . | . | CASSLDTGEQFF | TGTGCCAGCAGCTTAGACACCGGTGAGCAGTTCTTC
TRBJ1-5 | TRBV7-6 | . | . | CASSLGPGWSNQPQHF | TGTGCCAGCAGCTTAGGGCCGGGTTGGAGCAATCAGCCCCAGCATTTT
TRBJ2-2 | TRBV28 | TRBD2 | . | CASSLIAGVSTGELFF | TGTGCCAGCAGTTTAATAGCGGGAGTCTCAACCGGGGAGCTGTTTTTT
TRBJ2-7 | TRBV25-1 | . | many | CASSSSGGNYEQYF | TGTGCCAGCAGCTCTTCAGGGGGGAACTACGAGCAGTACTTC
TRBJ1-2 | TRBV25-1 | TRBD1 | few | CASSGTMTGDYYGYTF | TGTGCCAGCAGTGGAACCATGACAGGGGACTACTATGGCTACACCTTC
TRBJ1-2 | TRBV29-1 | . | . | CSVEEGYLASGYTF | TGCAGCGTTGAAGAGGGGTACTTGGCGAGCGGCTACACCTTC
TRBJ2-1 | TRBV6-6 | . | few | CASSYATLQFF | TGTGCCAGCAGTTACGCGACCCTTCAGTTCTTC
TRBJ2-1 | TRBV5-1 | TRBD2 | . | CASSLWGVSGSNEQFF | TGCGCCAGCAGCTTGTGGGGAGTTAGCGGGAGCAATGAGCAGTTCTTC
TRBJ2-3 | TRBV7-9 | . | . | CASSVRGEGDTQYF | TGTGCCAGCAGCGTCAGGGGGGAGGGAGATACGCAGTATTTT
TRBJ2-7 | TRBV5-8 | . | . | CASSIPGSQSYEQYF | TGTGCCAGCAGCATTCCTGGGTCGCAATCCTACGAGCAGTACTTC
TRBJ1-5 | TRBV5-6 | . | . | CASSLGTTGPYSNQPQHF | TGTGCCAGCAGCTTGGGGACGACAGGACCTTATAGCAATCAGCCCCAGCATTTT
TRBJ1-3 | TRBV28 | . | once | CASSPQGLGNTIYF | TGTGCCAGCAGTCCTCAGGGTTTGGGAAACACCATATATTTT
TRBJ2-7 | TRBV27 | . | . | CASSYQGPYEQYF | TGTGCCAGCAGTTACCAGGGACCCTACGAGCAGTACTTC
TRBJ1-1 | TRBV7-6 | . | few | CASSFEVTTEAFF | TGTGCCAGCAGCTTTGAAGTCACCACTGAAGCTTTCTTT
TRBJ2-1 | TRBV7-8 | . | . | CASSPPFWGHDEQFF | TGTGCCAGCAGCCCCCCCTTTTGGGGGCACGATGAGCAGTTCTTC
TRBJ2-1 | TRBV11-2 | . | once | CASSLEGPGEQFF | TGTGCCAGCAGCTTAGAAGGCCCTGGGGAGCAGTTCTTC
TRBJ2-5 | TRBV2 | . | . | CASSGPITHPPETQYF | TGTGCCAGCAGTGGCCCAATAACCCATCCCCCAGAGACCCAGTACTTC